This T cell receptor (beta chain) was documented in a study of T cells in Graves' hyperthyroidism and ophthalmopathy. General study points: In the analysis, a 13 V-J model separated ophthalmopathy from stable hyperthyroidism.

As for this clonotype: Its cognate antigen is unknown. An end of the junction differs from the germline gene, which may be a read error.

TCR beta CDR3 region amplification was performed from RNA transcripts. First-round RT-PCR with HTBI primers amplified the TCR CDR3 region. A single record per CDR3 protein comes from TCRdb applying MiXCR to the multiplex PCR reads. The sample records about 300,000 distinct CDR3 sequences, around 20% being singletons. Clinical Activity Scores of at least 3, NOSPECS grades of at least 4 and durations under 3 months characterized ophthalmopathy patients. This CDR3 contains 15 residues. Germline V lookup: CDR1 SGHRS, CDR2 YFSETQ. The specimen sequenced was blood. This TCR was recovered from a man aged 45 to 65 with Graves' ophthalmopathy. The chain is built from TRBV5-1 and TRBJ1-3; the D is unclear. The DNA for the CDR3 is TGCGCCAGCAGCTTGGACATTCACTCTGGAGACACCATATATTTT. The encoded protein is CASSLDIHSGDTIYF. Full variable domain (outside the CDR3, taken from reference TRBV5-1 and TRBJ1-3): KAGVTQTPRYLIKTRGQQVTLSCSPISGHRSVSWYQQTPGQGLQFLFEYFSETQRNKGNFPGRFSGRQFSNSRSEMNVSTLELGDSALYLCASSLDIHSGDTIYFGEGSWLTVV.